A selection of T cell receptor beta chains follows, all from one sample in a study of blood T cells in healthy people across ages. TCRdb recomputed calls from the 5' RACE reads with MiXCR, one row per CDR3 protein. The sample includes approximately 600,000 distinct CDR3 sequences, around three fifths of them seen just once. Sequencing was performed on blood. The receptors here all came from a man in his 60s in good health. Both conserved end residues are part of each CDR3. The D gene is left open where the match is weak. The listing skips clone size in some rows; elsewhere it reads once, few, many or a size class.

D gene,J gene,V gene,clone size,CDR3 DNA,CDR3 protein
TRBD2,TRBJ2-1,TRBV27,.,TGTGCCAGCAGGTCCAGCGGGGGGGCCTACAATGAGCAGTTCTTC,CASRSSGGAYNEQFF
TRBD1,TRBJ1-5,TRBV6-1,once,TGTGCCAGCATTTCCGGACAGGAAAATCAGCCCCAGCATTTT,CASISGQENQPQHF
TRBD2,TRBJ2-3,TRBV7-2,.,TGTGCCAGCAGCCCCACTAGCGGCCATACGCAGTATTTT,CASSPTSGHTQYF
TRBD1,TRBJ1-1,TRBV5-1,.,TGCGCCAGCACACTCCCGGACAGGGGGTCTGAAGCTTTCTTT,CASTLPDRGSEAFF
TRBD1,TRBJ2-4,TRBV5-1,.,TGCGCCAGCAGCCTCTCCTCCAGCCGCGACAGGGAGCTAGCCAAAAACATTCAGTACTTC,CASSLSSSRDRELAKNIQYF
.,TRBJ1-6,TRBV11-2,.,TGTGCCAGCAGCTTAGGCCCCACAGGGAGTTCACCCCTCCACTTT,CASSLGPTGSSPLHF
TRBD1,TRBJ2-6,TRBV7-8,few,TGTGCCAGCAGGGAGTCGACAGGGCCCAGCTCTGGGGCCAACGTCCTGACTTTC,CASRESTGPSSGANVLTF
TRBD1,TRBJ2-7,TRBV5-1,.,TGCGCCAGCAGCTTACAGGGGGTTTTAAACGACGAGCAGTACTTC,CASSLQGVLNDEQYF
TRBD1,TRBJ1-1,TRBV27,.,TGTGCCAGCAGTGGGGGACAGCGGGAGGGCACTGAAGCTTTCTTT,CASSGGQREGTEAFF
.,TRBJ1-1,TRBV9,.,TGTGCCAGCAGCCCCCTTGGGTTCATGAACACTGAAGCTTTCTTT,CASSPLGFMNTEAFF
.,TRBJ1-6,TRBV20-1,.,TGCAGTGCTAGAGATTTGGGGCAGGGAGGTTCACCCCTCCACTTT,CSARDLGQGGSPLHF
.,TRBJ2-1,TRBV7-2,.,TGTGCCAGCAGCGTCAGGGCGTCCGAGCAGTTCTTC,CASSVRASEQFF
.,TRBJ2-1,TRBV6-2/TRBV6-3,.,TGTGCCAGCAGCACAGTCTACAATGAGCAGTTCTTC,CASSTVYNEQFF
TRBD1,TRBJ2-1,TRBV2,.,TGTGCCAGCAGTGTAGGGACAGGGGGGTCGAATGAGCAGTTCTTC,CASSVGTGGSNEQFF
TRBD2,TRBJ2-7,TRBV6-5,.,TGTGCCAGCGGCCGAGCGGGGGGGAGCTCCTACGAGCAGTACTTC,CASGRAGGSSYEQYF
TRBD1,TRBJ2-1,TRBV5-1,.,TGCGCCAGCAGCCCCGGCAGGGGGTATACGAATGAGCAGTTCTTC,CASSPGRGYTNEQFF
.,TRBJ1-6,TRBV20-1,few,TGCAGTGCTATTAGGCAGGGGAATTCACCCCTCCACTTT,CSAIRQGNSPLHF
.,TRBJ2-1,TRBV24-1,.,TGTGCCACCAGTGATTTAGGCTACGAGCAGTTCTTC,CATSDLGYEQFF
.,TRBJ2-1,TRBV4-1,.,TGCGCCAGCAGCCAAGTTGTGAGGGATGGGCAGTTCTTC,CASSQVVRDGQFF
.,TRBJ1-5,TRBV20-1,.,TGCAGCGCGGGCAGGGGCGAGTATAGCAATCAGCCCCAGCATTTT,CSAGRGEYSNQPQHF
.,TRBJ2-7,TRBV28,.,TGTGCCAGCAGTGTTACGGCAGCTTACGAGCAGTACTTC,CASSVTAAYEQYF
TRBD2,TRBJ2-1,TRBV20-1,many,TGCAGTGCTCCCCACCGACTAGCGGGTAAATCCTACAATGAGCAGTTCTTC,CSAPHRLAGKSYNEQFF
.,TRBJ2-3,TRBV3-1,.,TGTGCCAGCAGCCAAGGGCCGGGGGACACAGATACGCAGTATTTT,CASSQGPGDTDTQYF
.,TRBJ2-5,TRBV29-1,many,TGCAGCGTCGCTGAGGGGACCGAAACCCAAGAGACCCAGTACTTC,CSVAEGTETQETQYF
TRBD2,TRBJ2-7,TRBV10-3,once,TGTGCCATCAGCGTCGGACTAGCGGGGGCCTCTCCCCCGTACGAGCAGTACTTC,CAISVGLAGASPPYEQYF
TRBD1,TRBJ1-1,TRBV5-1,once,TGCGCCAGCAGCGACAGGGAGGGAGGTGAAGCTTTCTTT,CASSDREGGEAFF
.,TRBJ2-3,TRBV29-1,few,TGCAGCGTTGAACCCACAGATACGCAGTATTTT,CSVEPTDTQYF
.,TRBJ2-7,TRBV21-1,.,TGTGCCAGCAGCAAAGCGCGACGGGACAGGGGTCCCTACGAGCAGTACTTC,CASSKARRDRGPYEQYF
.,TRBJ2-1,TRBV9,.,TGTGCCAGCAGCGTAGGCAACCCGAACAATGAGCAGTTCTTC,CASSVGNPNNEQFF
TRBD1,TRBJ2-5,TRBV7-6,few,TGTGCCAGCAGCTTGGGACAGGGGGTAAAGACCCAGTACTTC,CASSLGQGVKTQYF
TRBD2,TRBJ2-3,TRBV6-1,.,TGTGCCAGCAGTGAAGGCAGCGGGGGCAGCACAGATACGCGGTATTTT,CASSEGSGGSTDTRYF
TRBD2,TRBJ2-5,TRBV10-3,once,TGTGCCATCAGTGCCAGCGGGGGACCGCAAGAGACCCAGTACTTC,CAISASGGPQETQYF
TRBD1,TRBJ1-2,TRBV5-1,.,TGCGCCAGCAGGACCGGGACAAGTCCCGGGACAGGGGTTGGTGGCTACACCTTC,CASRTGTSPGTGVGGYTF
TRBD1,TRBJ2-2,TRBV11-2,.,TGTGCCAGCAGCCCGAGGACAGGCCGCGGGGAGCTGTTTTTT,CASSPRTGRGELFF
.,TRBJ2-7,TRBV21-1,.,TGTGCCAGCAGCAAGACTAGCGGTGACGAGCAGTACTTC,CASSKTSGDEQYF
.,TRBJ2-7,TRBV20-1,.,TGCAGTGCTAGGACGGGACTGCGGACCTACGAGCAGTACTTC,CSARTGLRTYEQYF
.,TRBJ2-3,TRBV5-1,.,TGCGCCAGCAGCTGGAGGGCAGATACGCAGTATTTT,CASSWRADTQYF
TRBD1,TRBJ2-5,TRBV24-1,few,TGTGCCACCAGTGATCCCCGCTCGGACAGGGGGGAGACCCAGTACTTC,CATSDPRSDRGETQYF
TRBD1,TRBJ2-3,TRBV10-3,once,TGTGCCATCAGTGAGCCTCTAGTCCCGGGACAGGGCCCCACAGATACGCAGTATTTT,CAISEPLVPGQGPTDTQYF
TRBD2,TRBJ2-5,TRBV2,.,TGTGCCGCGTATCCCGCAGGGCGGGAGTCCCAGTACTTC,CAAYPAGRESQYF
.,TRBJ1-2,TRBV6-5,.,TGTGCCAGCAGTTACCACGGACAGCTATTTAACTATGGCTACACCTTC,CASSYHGQLFNYGYTF
TRBD1,TRBJ2-5,TRBV18,few,TGTGCCAGCTCACCGCCGGGACAGCCGGAGACCCAGTACTTC,CASSPPGQPETQYF
.,TRBJ2-5,TRBV21-1,once,TGTGCCAGCAGCAAAGCAGATCGGCAGGGGGCACAGGAGACCCAGTACTTC,CASSKADRQGAQETQYF
.,TRBJ2-7,TRBV28,.,TGTGCCAGCAGTCCCCGGGGCCGCTCCTACGAGCAGTACTTC,CASSPRGRSYEQYF
TRBD1,TRBJ1-1,TRBV6-5,.,TGTGCCAGCAGTACCCGGACAGGGGGCTATAGCCCTGAAGCTTTCTTT,CASSTRTGGYSPEAFF
TRBD1,TRBJ1-6,TRBV6-5,few,TGTGCCAGCAGTTACTCGACAGGGGGCGTGGGATCACCCCTCCACTTT,CASSYSTGGVGSPLHF